These 32 T cell receptor beta chains share one sample of origin, sequenced in a study of Graves' ophthalmopathy and Graves' hyperthyroidism. RNA served as the template for amplifying TCR beta CDR3 regions. Investigators did first-round RT-PCR with HTBI primers, then second-round multiplex PCR. TCRdb reprocessed the multiplex PCR reads with MiXCR, giving one entry per CDR3 protein. The data contain approximately 640,000 distinct CDR3 sequences, 35% to 50% of them singletons. Sequencing was carried out using peripheral blood. All receptors derive from an adult man with Graves' ophthalmopathy.

The sample holds many counts of this clonotype. The CDR3 DNA sequence: TGTGCCAGCAGCACGTACAACTCACCCCTCCACTTT. Translated, it gives CASSTYNSPLHF. The rearrangement joins TRBV7-2 to TRBJ1-6; D gene unclear. The V end was cut by 5 bases, the J end by 10 bases, with 9 bases between. CDR3 size: 12 residues. CDR1 SGHTA and CDR2 FQGNSA come from the germline V gene.

V is TRBV5-1 and J is TRBJ2-2, with 7 bases identical to TRBD1. The CDR3 is 16 residues long. The V and J ends lost 3 bases and 3 bases, in that order; junction bases with no gene match: 8. Germline-derived CDR1 and CDR2 are SGHRS and YFSETQ. Written as DNA, the CDR3 is TGCGCCAGCAGCTCCTATGTTCAGGGGGACACCGGGGAGCTGTTTTTT. Its translation: CASSSYVQGDTGELFF. Together with reference TRBV5-1 and TRBJ2-2, the CDR3 gives the full variable domain: KAGVTQTPRYLIKTRGQQVTLSCSPISGHRSVSWYQQTPGQGLQFLFEYFSETQRNKGNFPGRFSGRQFSNSRSEMNVSTLELGDSALYLCASSSYVQGDTGELFFGEGSRLTVL.

The sample holds many counts of this clonotype. V gene TRBV2 combines with J gene TRBJ2-2; TRBD2 matches 8 bases. Trimming removed 7 bases from V and 2 bases from J; junction bases left unmatched: 3. The germline CDR1 and CDR2 sequences are SNHLY and FYNNEI. The CDR3 loop spans 14 amino acids. The CDR3 DNA sequence: TGTGCCAGCATGCGGGGGGAAAACACCGGGGAGCTGTTTTTT. Amino acids: CASMRGENTGELFF.

The rearrangement joins TRBV6-5 to TRBJ2-5; D gene unclear. Germline V gene data show CDR1 as MNHEY and CDR2 as SVGAGI. Trimming took off 10 bases at V and 5 bases at J, with 14 bases between the two ends. The CDR3 is 12 residues long. The CDR3 spells CATMNIGETQYF. For the CDR3, the DNA is TGTGCCACCATGAACATTGGGGAGACCCAGTACTTC.

On this clonotype itself: Possible read error: a much larger clone is one base away. This chain connects TRBV19 to TRBJ2-5; TRBD1 agrees at 9 bases. The CDR3 is 15 amino acids. Per the germline V gene, CDR1 is LNHDA and CDR2 is SQIVND (reference sequence). The CDR3 coding sequence is TGTGCCTGTAGTGCCCGGGACAGGGTGGAGGAGACCCAGTACTTC. The encoded protein is CACSARDRVEETQYF. Drawing the rest from reference TRBV19 and TRBJ2-5, the complete variable domain is DGGITQSPKYLFRKEGQNVTLSCEQNLNHDAMYWYRQDPGQGLRLIYYSQIVNDFQKGDIAEGYSVSREKKESFPLTVTSAQKNPTAFYLCACSARDRVEETQYFGPGTRLLVL.

The rearrangement links TRBV2 to TRBJ1-3; 12 nucleotides line up with TRBD1. Per germline, CDR1 SNHLY and CDR2 FYNNEI. The V and J ends lost 3 bases and 7 bases, in that order; junction bases with no gene match: 10. There are 17 residues in the CDR3. The CDR3 DNA is TGTGCCAGCAGTGATCCTAAGACCGGGACAGGGGGCAACACCATATATTTT. Protein: CASSDPKTGTGGNTIYF.

This clonotype was seen a single time. A read error may produce the germline difference seen at one junction end. This chain connects TRBV6-1 to TRBJ1-1; 7 nucleotides line up with TRBD1. The CDR3 spans 11 residues. Germline V CDR1 and CDR2: MNHNS, SASEGT. The CDR3 loop reads CASRDRQGALF. In DNA form, the CDR3 reads TGTGCCAGCAGGGATAGACAGGGCGCTCTCTTT.

The rearrangement joins TRBV12-5 to TRBJ2-5; perhaps TRBD2 as D (5 bases). The CDR3 consists of 13 residues. Germline assignment: CDR1 LGHNT and CDR2 FRNRAP. CDR3 region: CASAGDLQETQYF. In DNA, the CDR3 is TGTGCCAGCGCCGGGGATTTACAAGAGACCCAGTACTTC. Supplemented by reference TRBV12-5 and TRBJ2-5, the full variable domain reads DARVTQTPRHKVTEMGQEVTMRCQPILGHNTVFWYRQTMMQGLELLAYFRNRAPLDDSGMPKDRFSAEMPDATLATLKIQPSEPRDSAVYFCASAGDLQETQYFGPGTRLLVL.

This clonotype was detected ten times or more. The chain is built from TRBV29-1 and TRBJ1-1; TRBD1 might be the D (6 bases). The germline V gene encodes CDR1 SQVTM and CDR2 ANQGSEA. Trimming left V 7 bases short and J 3 bases short, with 12 bases between. The CDR3 runs to 12 residues. The CDR3, as DNA: TGCAGCGGTGGGGACACCTACACTGAAGCTTTCTTT. This encodes CSGGDTYTEAFF.

Turning to this clonotype: This clone may be a read error of a much larger clone one base away. The chain links TRBV19 to TRBJ2-2; D not certain. Trimming took 6 bases from V and 6 from J, leaving 11 bases between them. Per the germline V gene, CDR1 is LNHDA and CDR2 is SQIVND (reference sequence). The CDR3 runs 13 residues. CDR3 in amino acids: CASSTQVAGELFF. The CDR3 bases are TGTGCCAGTAGCACTCAGGTGGCCGGGGAGCTGTTTTTT.

This chain joins TRBV10-3 and TRBJ2-2; possibly TRBD1 for D (5 bases). The CDR3 contains 13 residues. Trimming removed 10 bases from V and 3 bases from J, with 12 bases in between. Looked up from germline, CDR1 is ENHRY and CDR2 is SYGVKD. CDR3 sequence: CASRAMDTGELFF. The CDR3 DNA is TGTGCCAGCAGGGCAATGGACACCGGGGAGCTGTTTTTT.

This clonotype was seen once. V is TRBV5-1 and J is TRBJ1-2; D might be TRBD1 (6 bases). Germline V gene data show CDR1 as SGHRS and CDR2 as YFSETQ. The V end was cut by 1 base, the J end by 12 bases, with 13 bases between. This CDR3 spans 12 amino acids. The CDR3 DNA sequence: TGCGCCAGCAGCTTGCAGGGGCAGGGCAACACCTTC. Translation: CASSLQGQGNTF.

As concerns this clonotype: No conserved phenylalanine or tryptophan is present at the end of the CDR3, so a read error is the likely explanation. No DNA is shown, since the ends of the CDR3 on it are uncertain; the CDR3 is the one TCRdb lists. The CDR3 sequence: CASSDVGRGGYTFGS. The J gene is TRBJ2-5, the V gene TRBV25-1; the listed D gene, TRBD1, was not tested against the DNA. Germline assignment: CDR1 MGHDK and CDR2 SYGVNS. The length of the CDR3 is 15 amino acids, counting both ends.

This clonotype was seen at least ten times. The chain carries TRBV27 and TRBJ2-7; perhaps D is TRBD1 or TRBD2 (6 bases each). The CDR3 totals 15 residues. The V and J ends lost 5 bases and 3 bases respectively, with 17 bases between them. Germline V gene data show CDR1 as MNHEY and CDR2 as SMNVEV (reference sequence). The CDR3 sequence: CASSRKGGIGYEQYF. The CDR3 bases are TGTGCCAGCAGTCGTAAAGGGGGGATCGGCTACGAGCAGTACTTC.

In this sample, this clonotype turned up many times. The chain links TRBV10-3 to TRBJ1-3; D is perhaps TRBD1 (6 bases). This CDR3 region has 16 residues. V was cut by 5 bases and J by 0 bases, with 14 bases left in between. Germline assignment: CDR1 ENHRY and CDR2 SYGVKD. The CDR3 region has the DNA TGTGCCATCAGTTCCTTCCTACAGGGCTCTGGAAACACCATATATTTT. Its protein product is CAISSFLQGSGNTIYF.

This clonotype came up a few times. No conserved phenylalanine or tryptophan is present at the end of the CDR3, so a read error is the likely explanation. It is unclear where the CDR3 begins or ends on the DNA, so no DNA is shown, and the CDR3 is as TCRdb lists it. This chain links TRBV25-1 with TRBJ1-3; the table's D call, TRBD1, was not checked against the DNA. The CDR3 length equals 10 residues, ends included. Germline-derived CDR1 and CDR2 are MGHDK and SYGVNS. CDR3 region: CASSDGQGDT.

This clonotype was seen more than once but under ten times. One junction end does not reproduce the germline sequence, and a read error may be involved. The rearrangement joins TRBV7-8 to TRBJ2-7, with D possibly TRBD1 on 5 matching bases. The CDR3 consists of 16 residues. The germline gives CDR1 SGHVS, CDR2 FQNEAQ. In DNA form, the CDR3 reads TGCGCCAGCAGTCACTCCTACCAAGGGGCCGACTACGAGCAGTACTTC. It encodes CASSHSYQGADYEQYF.

This clonotype has a count of ten or more. DNA for the CDR3: TGTGCCAGCAGTTACAGTGATGATCATGGCTACACCTTC. This codes for CASSYSDDHGYTF. The chain joins TRBV12-3 or TRBV12-4 to TRBJ1-2; D is ambiguous. Trimming left V 4 bases short and J 6 bases short, with 12 bases between. The CDR3 is 13 residues long.

This rearrangement joins TRBV2 to TRBJ1-3; D gene uncertain. This CDR3 is built from 14 residues. The V end was cut by 3 bases, the J end by 2 bases, with 8 bases between. CDR1 and CDR2 (germline): SNHLY, FYNNEI. As DNA, the CDR3 is TGTGCCAGCAGTGAGGAAGGTCCTGGAAACACCATATATTTT. As protein: CASSEEGPGNTIYF.

The rearrangement uses TRBV7-9 and TRBJ2-7, with 8 bases that match TRBD1. The CDR3 is 14 amino acids. Germline trimming cut 6 bases from V and 3 bases from J; bases unmatched to any gene: 7. Germline V CDR1 and CDR2: SEHNR, FQNEAQ (reference sequence). CDR3 amino acids: CASSHGQGHYEQYF. CDR3 nucleotides: TGTGCCAGCAGTCACGGACAGGGTCACTACGAGCAGTACTTC.

This clonotype was seen many times. The chain uses TRBV12-3 or TRBV12-4 and TRBJ2-2, with D maybe TRBD1 (5 bases). Trimming took off 7 bases at V and 1 base at J, with 13 bases between the two ends. This CDR3 region has 15 residues. CDR3 amino acids: CASNIGQGNTGELFF. The CDR3 coding sequence is TGTGCCAGCAACATAGGGCAGGGGAACACCGGGGAGCTGTTTTTT.

This chain links TRBV12-3 or TRBV12-4 with TRBJ2-2; D is unclear. CDR3 length: 13 residues. V shed 6 bases and J shed 5 bases, with 10 bases lying between them. This CDR3 is CASRSTGTGELFF. Written as DNA, the CDR3 is TGTGCCAGCAGGTCAACCGGGACCGGGGAGCTGTTTTTT.

This chain connects TRBV29-1 to TRBJ1-4, with D uncertain. There are 14 residues in the CDR3. Germline CDR1 is SQVTM and CDR2 is ANQGSEA. Trimming removed 6 bases from V and 8 bases from J, with 19 bases in between. The CDR3 sequence: CSVAYAVFQEKLFF. The CDR3 nucleotides are TGCAGCGTCGCCTATGCGGTCTTTCAGGAAAAACTGTTTTTT.

The V gene is TRBV10-3, the J gene TRBJ1-4; 7 bases are a match to TRBD1. V lost 0 bases, J lost 7 bases, and 2 bases stayed unmatched. Germline lookup yields CDR1 ENHRY and CDR2 SYGVKD. The CDR3 has 14 residues. The DNA for the CDR3 is TGTGCCATCAGTGAGTCTCAGGGGGTTGAAAAACTGTTTTTT. Its protein product is CAISESQGVEKLFF.

The V call is TRBV19, the J call TRBJ1-3, with D uncertain. Looked up from germline, CDR1 is LNHDA and CDR2 is SQIVND (reference sequence). V gave up 11 bases and J gave up 6 bases, with 8 bases separating them. This CDR3 contains 10 residues. CDR3 coding DNA: TGTGCCGTCGGTTTAAACACCATATATTTT. Translation gives CAVGLNTIYF. The whole variable domain, filled in from reference TRBV19 and TRBJ1-3, reads DGGITQSPKYLFRKEGQNVTLSCEQNLNHDAMYWYRQDPGQGLRLIYYSQIVNDFQKGDIAEGYSVSREKKESFPLTVTSAQKNPTAFYLCAVGLNTIYFGEGSWLTVV.

This clonotype appeared many times. The rearrangement joins TRBV10-3 to TRBJ1-3; 11 bases agree with TRBD1. V was pared by 5 bases and J by 1 base, with 4 bases of the junction left unmatched. The CDR3 extends over 16 amino acids. Germline CDR1 is ENHRY and CDR2 is SYGVKD. The DNA for the CDR3 is TGTGCCATCAGTAAAGGACAGGGGGCTTCTGGAAACACCATATATTTT. Protein sequence: CAISKGQGASGNTIYF.

Only a few counts were recorded for this clonotype. The chain links TRBV24-1 to TRBJ2-5; D possibly corresponds to TRBD2 (5 bases). The germline CDR1 and CDR2 sequences are KGHDR and SFDVKD. The length of the CDR3 is 15 residues. The V end was cut by 11 bases, the J end by 3 bases, with 21 bases between. CDR3: CASSLSFAGEETQYF. The DNA for the CDR3 is TGTGCCAGCAGCTTATCCTTCGCCGGGGAAGAGACCCAGTACTTC.

Comment on this clonotype: A junction end diverges from the germline sequence, so it may reflect a read error. The J gene is TRBJ1-2, the V gene TRBV6-6, with D perhaps TRBD1 (6 bases). Germline-derived CDR1 and CDR2 are MNHNY and SVGAGI (reference sequence). This CDR3 has 14 amino acids. In DNA, the CDR3 is TGTGCCAGCAGTAACTCCCTCCAGGGGCCCGGCTACACCTTC. This encodes CASSNSLQGPGYTF.

The rearrangement uses TRBV9 and TRBJ2-5, with TRBD2 matching over 10 bases. CDR3 length: 16 residues. Germline lookup yields CDR1 SGDLS and CDR2 YYNGEE. V dropped 4 bases and J dropped 4; count of bases not matched to a gene: 10. The CDR3: CASSQPPGLALETQYF. CDR3 coding DNA: TGTGCCAGCAGCCAGCCCCCGGGACTAGCGTTAGAGACCCAGTACTTC.

V usage is TRBV29-1 and J usage is TRBJ2-5; D possibly corresponds to TRBD1 (5 bases). V was trimmed by 7 bases and J by 1 base, leaving 13 bases between them. The CDR3 sequence is 13 residues long. In germline, CDR1 is SQVTM, CDR2 ANQGSEA. This CDR3 reads CSDVPGSQETQYF. Here the CDR3 DNA reads TGCAGCGATGTGCCAGGGTCCCAAGAGACCCAGTACTTC.

This clonotype appeared many times. A much larger clone differs from this one at a single base, so this may be a read error. The DNA of the CDR3 is TGTGCCATTGGCGGTAATGAAAAACTGTCTTTT. This encodes CAIGGNEKLSF. The genes are TRBV10-3 and TRBJ1-4; D remains ambiguous. Germline V gene sequence: CDR1 ENHRY, CDR2 SYGVKD. The CDR3 is 11 residues long.

The chain employs TRBV9 and TRBJ1-4; TRBD1 agrees at 9 bases. The length of the CDR3 is 16 residues. Germline loops: CDR1 SGDLS, CDR2 YYNGEE. Unmatched junction bases numbered 11, after V lost 3 bases and J lost 8 bases. The CDR3 here is CASSGRDRVGREKLFF. Here the CDR3 DNA reads TGTGCCAGCAGCGGCCGGGACAGGGTAGGGAGAGAAAAACTGTTTTTT.